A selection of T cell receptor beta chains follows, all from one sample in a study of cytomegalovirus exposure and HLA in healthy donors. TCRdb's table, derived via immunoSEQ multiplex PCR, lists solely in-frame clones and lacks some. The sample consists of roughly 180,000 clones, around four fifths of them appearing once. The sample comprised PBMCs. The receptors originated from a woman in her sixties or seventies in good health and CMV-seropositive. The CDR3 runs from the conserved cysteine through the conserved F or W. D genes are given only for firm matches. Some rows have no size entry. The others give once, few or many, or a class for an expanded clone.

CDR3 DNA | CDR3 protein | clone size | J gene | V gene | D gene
TGTGCCAGCAGCGTAGGTGCGGGGAGAGGGGTGAACACTGAAGCTTTCTTT | CASSVGAGRGVNTEAFF | . | TRBJ1-1 | TRBV9 | .
TGCGCCAGCAGCCGAGGGACAGCAGACTACACCTTC | CASSRGTADYTF | . | TRBJ1-2 | TRBV5-1 | TRBD1
TGCGCCAGCAGCCTACAAACAGGGATGAACACTGAAGCTTTCTTT | CASSLQTGMNTEAFF | . | TRBJ1-1 | TRBV5-1 | .
TGTGCCAGCAGCCCTAACAGGGTGAGCGGGGAGCTGTTTTTT | CASSPNRVSGELFF | . | TRBJ2-2 | TRBV7-8 | .
TGTGCCAGCAGCTTAAGGGTGCTCTCCGGGACAGGGGGAGACACTGAAGCTTTCTTT | CASSLRVLSGTGGDTEAFF | once | TRBJ1-1 | TRBV7-3 | TRBD1
TGTGCCAGCAGCATCCGGGACAGGGGGCCCACCGGGGAGCTGTTTTTT | CASSIRDRGPTGELFF | . | TRBJ2-2 | TRBV11-2 | TRBD1
TGTGCCAGTAGTATAACCATTCAGGACAGAGACGAGCAGTACTTC | CASSITIQDRDEQYF | . | TRBJ2-7 | TRBV19 | .
TGTGCCAGCAGCTTAACGTCAGGGGACGAGCAGTACTTC | CASSLTSGDEQYF | once | TRBJ2-7 | TRBV7-3 | .
TGCGCCAGCAGTGAGTCAGGTTCAGGCTACCAAGAGACCCAGTACTTC | CASSESGSGYQETQYF | many | TRBJ2-5 | TRBV10-1 | .
TGTGCCAGCAGTGTAACCGGGACAAATAGCAATCAGCCCCAGCATTTT | CASSVTGTNSNQPQHF | . | TRBJ1-5 | TRBV28 | .
TGCGCCAGCAGCCAAGGAGACCGGGACAGGGGGTTTGAAGCTTTCTTT | CASSQGDRDRGFEAFF | . | TRBJ1-1 | TRBV4-1 | TRBD1
TGTGCCAGCAGCTTGAAGGGGATGGGTTACGAGCAGTACTTC | CASSLKGMGYEQYF | few | TRBJ2-7 | TRBV5-4 | .
TGTGCCAGCTTACTAGCGGATCCCTCCTACAATGAGCAGTTCTTC | CASLLADPSYNEQFF | . | TRBJ2-1 | TRBV2 | TRBD2
TGTGCCAGCAGCCTCGTGGGGCTCAATGAGCAGTTCTTC | CASSLVGLNEQFF | . | TRBJ2-1 | TRBV7-2 | .
TGTGCCAGCAGCTTGCGCAGGGTCGGGGGTTCACCCCTCCACTTT | CASSLRRVGGSPLHF | . | TRBJ1-6 | TRBV5-5 | .
TGTGCCAGCAGCCAAGATCGCCAGGGTACAACTAATGAAAAACTGTTTTTT | CASSQDRQGTTNEKLFF | . | TRBJ1-4 | TRBV4-2 | .
TGCGCCAGCAGCCCCGACAGGGTCACTGAAGCTTTCTTT | CASSPDRVTEAFF | once | TRBJ1-1 | TRBV5-1 | TRBD1
TGTGCCAGCAGCCGTGGGACAGGGGGTTCGGGGGCTTTCTTT | CASSRGTGGSGAFF | . | TRBJ1-1 | TRBV14 | TRBD1
TGTGCCAGCAGCCCCGCCGGGCTAGCAGGGGGCGATACGCAGTATTTT | CASSPAGLAGGDTQYF | . | TRBJ2-3 | TRBV28 | TRBD1
TGCAGCGTTGAAAGCGACAGGGCCCTGAATGAAAAACTGTTTTTT | CSVESDRALNEKLFF | . | TRBJ1-4 | TRBV29-1 | TRBD1
TGTGCCAGTAGTGACCCATGGGGGGGGAGCGATGAGCAGTTCTTC | CASSDPWGGSDEQFF | few | TRBJ2-1 | TRBV19 | TRBD2
TGTGCCAGCAAATCGGACGGGAGAAGCACAGATACGCAGTATTTT | CASKSDGRSTDTQYF | . | TRBJ2-3 | TRBV11-2 | .
TGTGCCAGCAGCTTGGGACAGTCCTATGGCTACACCTTC | CASSLGQSYGYTF | once | TRBJ1-2 | TRBV5-8 | .
TGCGCCAGCAGCTTGGTCCCTAGCGGGGGGCTGAACGAGCAGTACTTC | CASSLVPSGGLNEQYF | once | TRBJ2-7 | TRBV5-1 | TRBD2
TGCGCCAGCAGCTACCAACAGGGTTACGAGCAGTACTTC | CASSYQQGYEQYF | . | TRBJ2-7 | TRBV5-1 | .
TGCAGCGTTAGACAGGGGTTGAACACTGAAGCTTTCTTT | CSVRQGLNTEAFF | . | TRBJ1-1 | TRBV29-1 | TRBD1
TGCGCCAGCAGCCAAGATCGGGCCGGGGGGATTGGCGGGGAGCTGTTTTTT | CASSQDRAGGIGGELFF | . | TRBJ2-2 | TRBV4-1 | TRBD2
TGTGCCAGCAGTGAATGGGCAGCGGGAGGCCCCCAAAACAGTCAGTACTTC | CASSEWAAGGPQNSQYF | . | TRBJ2-4 | TRBV6-1 | TRBD2
TGTGCCAGCAGCAGGGACAGCGTAAATGTAATTTGGTTAAACAATGAGCAGTTCTTC | CASSRDSVNVIWLNNEQFF | . | TRBJ2-1 | TRBV7-2 | TRBD1
TGCGCCAGCAGCCCAAGAGGCACTAGCGGCTACAATGAGCAGTTCTTC | CASSPRGTSGYNEQFF | . | TRBJ2-1 | TRBV5-1 | TRBD2
TGTGCCAGTAGTTCAGGACTAGCGGGGGAGGGTGAGCAGTTCTTC | CASSSGLAGEGEQFF | . | TRBJ2-1 | TRBV19 | TRBD2
TGTGCCAACTCACCTCAGGGGTCCGGGGAGCTGTTTTTT | CANSPQGSGELFF | . | TRBJ2-2 | TRBV18 | .
TGTGCCAGTACCCTCGGAGCCACCGGGGAGCTGTTTTTT | CASTLGATGELFF | . | TRBJ2-2 | TRBV19 | .